This record looks at one TCR beta chain sequence and its context. As originally analysed: Quantification of nucleated cells was approximated via reference gene primer amplification. Measured with immunoSEQ multiplex PCR; TCRdb has only the in-frame clones, and not every one. V, J and clone size are taken as reported in that table, and D and trimming were inferred from the DNA itself. The sample carries over 45,000 clones, approximately 86% recorded once. The sample comes from a study of blood T cell repertoires in COVID-19. About the study: Both acute and convalescent COVID-19 samples were obtained from the United States, Italy and Spain. Sources were T cells, B-cell-depleted T cells, or PBMCs; the material itself was cDNA or gDNA.

The germline V gene encodes CDR1 SEHNR and CDR2 FQNEAQ (reference sequence). This CDR3 region has 15 residues. Trimming stripped 6 bases from V and 11 bases from J, with 23 bases between. What was sequenced was peripheral blood. The chain has TRBV7-9 and TRBJ1-5; D perhaps matches TRBD1 (6 bases). The TCR sequence derives from a woman older than 75 with acute or convalescent COVID-19. CDR3 bases: TGTGCCAGCAGGACCCCGGGACAACCCATGGGAGCCCAGCATTTT. Protein sequence: CASRTPGQPMGAQHF.